This entry is about one TCR beta chain. This record comes from a study of T cell responses to AZD1222 COVID-19 vaccine. The V and J ends lost 0 bases and 2 bases respectively, with 14 bases between them. The CDR3 loop spans 16 amino acids. Germline values: CDR1 SGHNT, CDR2 YYREEE (reference sequence). The protocol was immunoSEQ multiplex PCR, while the TCRdb copy is restricted to in-frame clones and leaves out a portion. The sample includes some 84,000 clones, approximately 88% of them seen just once. The receptor was isolated from an adult who received the AZD1222 COVID-19 vaccine. V gene TRBV5-4 combines with J gene TRBJ2-5; possible D gene TRBD1, 6 bases. Sequencing was performed on peripheral blood, taken 28 days after the second AZD1222 dose. The CDR3 sequence is CASSLEPTGLQETQYF. DNA for the CDR3: TGTGCCAGCAGCTTGGAGCCAACAGGGTTACAAGAGACCCAGTACTTC.